These 5 T cell receptor beta chains came from one sample sequenced in a study of beta chain features in type 1 diabetes. Expressed TCRB transcripts were sequenced, since all the RNA that had been isolated was reverse transcribed. Clones were read by immunoSEQ multiplex PCR, and TCRdb kept only the in-frame ones, dropping some. The table records 120,000 or so clones, around 15% of them present only once. Their antigen targets remain unknown. General study points: Patients with Type 1 diabetes showed moderately but significantly shorter TCRB CDR3s in all four CD4+ subsets.

The sequenced material came from central memory CD4+ T cells from blood. Source of these receptors: a young man with type 1 diabetes.

CDR3 residues: CASSDSWDTDTQYF. CDR3 DNA: TGTGCCAGCTCCGACAGTTGGGACACAGATACGCAGTATTTT. The chain has TRBV18 and TRBJ2-3, with D perhaps matching TRBD1 (5 bases). The CDR3 runs 14 residues. Per germline, CDR1 KGHSH and CDR2 LQKENI. The V end lost 6 bases, the J end lost 2 bases, and 12 bases lay between the germline ends. The full variable domain, with the rest looked up from reference TRBV18 and TRBJ2-3, is NAGVMQNPRHLVRRRGQEARLRCSPMKGHSHVYWYRQLPEEGLKFMVYLQKENIIDESGMPKERFSAEFPKEGPSILRIQQVVRGDSAAYFCASSDSWDTDTQYFGPGTRLTVL.

This clone came up a few times. The V and J genes are TRBV29-1 and TRBJ2-7; the match to TRBD1 covers 9 bases. This CDR3 comprises 14 residues. CDR1 is SQVTM, CDR2 ANQGSEA, per germline. V dropped 7 bases and J dropped 6; count of bases not matched to a gene: 13. CDR3 sequence reads: CSAAPQGATGEQYF. Written as DNA, the CDR3 is TGCAGCGCCGCCCCACAGGGGGCTACAGGCGAGCAGTACTTC.

Ten or more counts support this clone. The chain carries TRBV14 and TRBJ1-5; unclear D gene. The germline gives CDR1 SGHDN, CDR2 FVKESK. Between the trimmed V and J ends, which lost 4 bases and 4 bases, there was a span of 8 bases. There are 13 residues in the CDR3. CDR3 in amino acids: CASSRNSNQPQHF. Here the CDR3 DNA reads TGTGCCAGCAGCCGTAACAGTAATCAGCCCCAGCATTTT.

This clone appeared a few times. For the CDR3, the DNA is TGTGCCAGCAGTGACTCAGTGGGCGGGGAGCAGTTCTTC. Its translation is CASSDSVGGEQFF. The chain has TRBV6-4 and TRBJ2-1; perhaps TRBD2 as D (5 bases). Germline assignment: CDR1 MRHNA and CDR2 SNTAGT. The length of the CDR3 is 13 residues. The V end lost 0 bases, the J end lost 10 bases, and 10 bases lay between the germline ends.

The rearrangement joins TRBV6-5 to TRBJ2-3; D is possibly TRBD1 (6 bases). Germline V gene data show CDR1 as MNHEY and CDR2 as SVGAGI. The CDR3 extends over 15 amino acids. V shed 11 bases and J shed 1 base, with 19 bases lying between them. The CDR3 loop reads CAATSGGAGTDTQYF. In DNA, the CDR3 is TGTGCCGCCACGAGTGGGGGCGCGGGCACAGATACGCAGTATTTT.